The 2 T cell receptor beta chains presented below share a single source sample, sequenced in a study of blood T cell repertoires in COVID-19. Sequencing used immunoSEQ multiplex PCR; TCRdb keeps in-frame clones, though not all of them. The table records some 220,000 clones, about three quarters of them present only once. Sequencing used peripheral blood. These receptors all come from a woman aged 70-85 years with acute or convalescent COVID-19.

The genes are TRBV12-3 or TRBV12-4 and TRBJ1-1; TRBD1 matches 9 bases. The trim removed 3 bases at V and 9 bases at J, leaving 2 bases unmatched. The CDR3 spans 12 residues. Written as DNA, the CDR3 is TGTGCCAGCAGTTTTGGACAGGGGAAAGCTTTCTTT. Amino acid sequence: CASSFGQGKAFF.

The chain links TRBV6-5 to TRBJ2-1; D uncertain. The germline CDR1 and CDR2 sequences are MNHEY and SVGAGI. This CDR3 contains 12 residues. Trimming shortened V by 8 bases and J by 5 bases, and 10 bases separated the two germline ends. CDR3 residues: CASRLQNNEQFF. The CDR3 bases are TGTGCCAGCCGGCTACAGAACAATGAGCAGTTCTTC.